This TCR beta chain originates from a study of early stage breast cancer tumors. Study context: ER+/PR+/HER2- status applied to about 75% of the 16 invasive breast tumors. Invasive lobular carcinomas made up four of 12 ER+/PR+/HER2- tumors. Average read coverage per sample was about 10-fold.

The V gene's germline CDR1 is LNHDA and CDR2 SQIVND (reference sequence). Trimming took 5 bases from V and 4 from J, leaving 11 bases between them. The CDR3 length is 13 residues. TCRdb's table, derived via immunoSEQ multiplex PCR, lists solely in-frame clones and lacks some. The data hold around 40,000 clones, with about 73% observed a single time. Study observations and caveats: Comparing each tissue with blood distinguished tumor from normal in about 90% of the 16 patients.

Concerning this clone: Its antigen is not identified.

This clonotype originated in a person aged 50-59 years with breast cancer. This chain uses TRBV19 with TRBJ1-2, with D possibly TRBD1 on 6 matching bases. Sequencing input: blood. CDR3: CASSRRQVYGYTF. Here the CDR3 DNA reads TGTGCCAGTAGTCGCCGACAGGTCTATGGCTACACCTTC.